Each of the 3 T cell receptor beta chains below was sequenced from the same sample in a study of post-analysis software for immune sequencing data. Findings and caveats of the study: In patients, about 5 TRBV segments were more frequent than in controls, with TRBV5-6, TRBV5-1 and TRBV20-1 among them.

The TCR beta cDNA libraries contained unique molecular identifiers. Using its own MiXCR run on the PCR reads, TCRdb lists one record per CDR3 protein. The table has some 370,000 distinct CDR3 sequences, about a third seen once; the top ten hold about an eighth. No antigen has been assigned to these receptors. Specimen: blood. The receptor source for this set is a girl between 10 and 17 years old with multiple sclerosis.

This clonotype was observed a few times. DNA for the CDR3: TGTGCCAGCAGTCCAGCCATGGGCTCTGGGGCCAACGTCCTGACTTTC. It translates to CASSPAMGSGANVLTF. The chain has TRBV27 and TRBJ2-6; D remains unclear. Trimming shortened V by 5 bases and J by 0 bases, and 11 bases separated the two germline ends. The CDR3 consists of 16 residues. The germline V gene has CDR1 MNHEY and CDR2 SMNVEV (reference sequence).

This clonotype has only a few counts. The chain has TRBV4-1 and TRBJ1-1; 8 bases are shared with TRBD1. The CDR3 is 18 amino acids. V lost 0 bases and J lost 0; bases outside the gene matches: 9. Germline loops: CDR1 MGHRA, CDR2 YSYEKL. CDR3 nucleotide sequence: TGCGCCAGCAGCCAAGATCTCTCTCCAGGGGGCATGAACACTGAAGCTTTCTTT. This translates into CASSQDLSPGGMNTEAFF.

Of note for this clonotype: A junction boundary mismatches the germline segment, possibly from a read error. V and J are TRBV7-2 and TRBJ1-2; 8 bases map to TRBD1. The CDR3 has 17 residues. Germline V gene data show CDR1 as SGHTA and CDR2 as FQGNSA. DNA of the CDR3: TGTGCCGGCAGCTCCCCGGGACAGGCGAATACTAACTATGGCTACACCTTC. Translated: CAGSSPGQANTNYGYTF.